This record looks at one TCR beta chain sequence and its context. Its antigen remains unidentified. Urothelial carcinoma in patients was locally advanced or metastatic. The sample belongs to a study of PD-L1 blockade in urothelial cancer. Study information: The median T cell count in blood samples was 141,255.

Germline CDR1 is SGHRS and CDR2 is YFSETQ. This CDR3 is built from 17 residues. Trimming cost V 0 bases and J 2 bases, with 15 bases left between them. TCRdb's table, derived via immunoSEQ multiplex PCR, lists solely in-frame clones and lacks some. In the table there are about 74,000 clones, 80% to 85% of which are singletons. Findings and limits, study-wide: Pretreatment clonality of the blood TCR repertoire below the median was predictive of superior survival. Clones that were tumor-associated expanded more in the blood of durable-benefit patients at 3 weeks.

The specimen comprised PBMCs, sampled around atezolizumab (anti-PD-L1) treatment. This receptor was taken from a man aged 65 to 79 with urothelial cancer. V is TRBV5-1 and J is TRBJ2-1; the D gene is possibly TRBD1 (5 bases). The DNA for the CDR3 is TGCGCCAGCAGCTTGGGGGTAGGGGCAGGGACCTACAATGAGCAGTTCTTC. It is translated as CASSLGVGAGTYNEQFF.